The present T cell receptor (beta chain) was sequenced within a study of T cells after yellow fever vaccination. As for the study in general: Low-cell-number fractions underwent preparation using SMART-Seq v4 Ultra Low Input. General observations from the study: Overlap between CD4 and CD8 compartments was detected for a small share of clonotypes. Faster peaking, at day 5 versus 15, marked a secondary response that was weaker.

Comments on this clonotype: Its target is not known.

Each CDR3 protein gets one entry after TCRdb re-called the 5' RACE reads with MiXCR. The data contain more than 300,000 distinct CDR3 sequences, 3.5% to 4.5% of them seen just once; the ten biggest clones take up roughly a fifth. Deletions cut 0 bases from V and 6 bases from J, with 10 bases between. The CDR3 contains 14 residues. Looked up from germline, CDR1 is SGHNT and CDR2 is YYREEE (reference sequence). Specimen: PBMCs, collected 15 days after the yellow fever booster vaccination. This sequence was found in a young man who received the YFV17D yellow fever vaccine. This sequence joins TRBV5-4 and TRBJ2-1; possibly TRBD1 for D (6 bases). CDR3 region: CASSLEGVRNEQFF. The CDR3 region has the DNA TGTGCCAGCAGCTTGGAGGGGGTACGCAATGAGCAGTTCTTC.